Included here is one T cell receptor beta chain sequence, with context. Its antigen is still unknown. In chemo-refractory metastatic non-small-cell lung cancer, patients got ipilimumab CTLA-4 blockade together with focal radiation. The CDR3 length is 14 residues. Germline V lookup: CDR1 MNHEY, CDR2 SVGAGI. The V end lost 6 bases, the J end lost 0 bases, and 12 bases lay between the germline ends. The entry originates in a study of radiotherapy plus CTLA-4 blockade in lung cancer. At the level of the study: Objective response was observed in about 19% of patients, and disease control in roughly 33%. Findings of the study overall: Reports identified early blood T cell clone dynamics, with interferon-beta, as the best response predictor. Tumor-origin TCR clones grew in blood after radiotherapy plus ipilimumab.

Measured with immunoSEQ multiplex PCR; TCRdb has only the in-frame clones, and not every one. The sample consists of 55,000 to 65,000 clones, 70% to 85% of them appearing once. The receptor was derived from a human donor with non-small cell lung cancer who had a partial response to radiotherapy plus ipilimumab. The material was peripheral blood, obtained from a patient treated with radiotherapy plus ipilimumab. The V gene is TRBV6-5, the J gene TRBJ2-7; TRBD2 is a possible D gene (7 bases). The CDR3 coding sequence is TGTGCCAGCAGGCTCGGGGGGCTCTCCTACGAGCAGTACTTC. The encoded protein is CASRLGGLSYEQYF.